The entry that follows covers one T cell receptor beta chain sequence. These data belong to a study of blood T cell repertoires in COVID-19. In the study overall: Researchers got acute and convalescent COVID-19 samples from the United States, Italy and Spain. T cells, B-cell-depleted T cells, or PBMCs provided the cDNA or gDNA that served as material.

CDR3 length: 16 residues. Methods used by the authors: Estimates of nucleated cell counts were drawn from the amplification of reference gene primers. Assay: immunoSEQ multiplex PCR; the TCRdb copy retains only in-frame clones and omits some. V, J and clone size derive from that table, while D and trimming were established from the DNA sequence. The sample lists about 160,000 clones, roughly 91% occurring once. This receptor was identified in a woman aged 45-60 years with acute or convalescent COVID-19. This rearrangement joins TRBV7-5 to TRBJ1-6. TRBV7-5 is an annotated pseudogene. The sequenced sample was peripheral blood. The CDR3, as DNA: TGTGCCAGAAGCTTAGAGGAGGGTCGGTGGGGGTCACCCCTCCACTTT. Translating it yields CARSLEEGRWGSPLHF.